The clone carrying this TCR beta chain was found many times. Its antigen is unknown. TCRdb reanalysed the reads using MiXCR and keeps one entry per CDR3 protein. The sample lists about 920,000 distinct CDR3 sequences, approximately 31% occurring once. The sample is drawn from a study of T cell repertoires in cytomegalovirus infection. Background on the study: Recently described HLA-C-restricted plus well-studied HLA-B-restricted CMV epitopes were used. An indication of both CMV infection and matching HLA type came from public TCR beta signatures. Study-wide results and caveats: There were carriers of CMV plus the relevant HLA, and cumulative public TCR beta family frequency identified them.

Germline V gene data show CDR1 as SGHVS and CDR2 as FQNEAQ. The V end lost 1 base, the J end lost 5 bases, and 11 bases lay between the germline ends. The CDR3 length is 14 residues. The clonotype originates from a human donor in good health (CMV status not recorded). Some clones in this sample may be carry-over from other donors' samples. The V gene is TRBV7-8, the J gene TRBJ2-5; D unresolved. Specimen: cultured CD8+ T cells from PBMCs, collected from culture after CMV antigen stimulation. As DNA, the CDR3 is TGTGCCAGCAGCTTAGTACGGTTGTTGGAGACCCAGTACTTC. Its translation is CASSLVRLLETQYF.